The 27 T cell receptor beta chains presented below share a single source sample, sequenced in a study of identical twins. From the 5' RACE reads, TCRdb called clonotypes with MiXCR, one entry per CDR3 protein. The repertoire holds approximately 680,000 distinct CDR3 sequences, with under 8.5% as singletons. Separately, the same data were catalogued under a study of yellow fever vaccine responses in identical twins.

Input material: PBMCs. These receptors all come from a woman aged 18-29 years in good health.

This clonotype was seen only a few times. In DNA, the CDR3 is TGTGCCAGCAGCCAGTCTCGAGGTTTCTCTGGAAACACCATATATTTT. Translating it yields CASSQSRGFSGNTIYF. V usage is TRBV4-2 and J usage is TRBJ1-3; D is unclear. Trimming cost V 3 bases and J 0 bases, with 12 bases left between them. From germline, CDR1 is LGHNA and CDR2 YNFKEQ. CDR3 length: 16 residues.

The CDR3 reads CASSPWPQGYIQYF. In nucleotides, the CDR3 is TGTGCCAGCAGCCCCTGGCCACAGGGGTACATTCAGTACTTC. V gene TRBV3-1 combines with J gene TRBJ2-4, with 7 bases matching TRBD1. J was trimmed by 8 bases and V by 4 bases; bases with no gene match: 8. This CDR3 has 14 residues. Germline CDR1 is LGHDT and CDR2 is YNNKEL (reference sequence).

This clonotype was picked up many times. The chain is built from TRBV6-1 and TRBJ1-6; D is undetermined. The germline V gene has CDR1 MNHNS and CDR2 SASEGT. The CDR3 covers 13 residues. V was clipped by 0 bases and J by 8 bases, with 5 bases between them. The CDR3 DNA reads TGTGCCAGCAGTGAAGCACACGATTCACCCCTCCACTTT. Its translation: CASSEAHDSPLHF.

The sample holds a few counts of this clonotype. This chain uses TRBV10-2 with TRBJ2-7; no firm D call. CDR1 is WSHSY, CDR2 SAAADI, per germline. The CDR3 length is 13 residues. V lost 4 bases to trimming and J lost 0 bases, with 7 bases between them. CDR3 DNA sequence: TGCGCCAGCAGTGTTGGCAACTCCTACGAGCAGTACGTC. The encoded protein is CASSVGNSYEQYV.

The sample holds many counts of this clonotype. The chain couples TRBV29-1 to TRBJ2-3; 10 nucleotides agree with TRBD2. The CDR3 sequence is 15 residues long. The V gene end was trimmed by 4 bases and the J gene end by 1 base; junction bases not matched to a gene: 5. From germline, CDR1 is SQVTM and CDR2 ANQGSEA. In DNA, the CDR3 is TGCAGCGTTGTCGGAGCGGGGGGGGGCACAGATACGCAGTATTTT. Its translation: CSVVGAGGGTDTQYF.

This clonotype has at least ten counts. The CDR3: CASSLRGRDEQFF. The CDR3 DNA follows: TGTGCCAGCAGCTTGCGGGGTAGGGATGAGCAGTTCTTC. The chain recombines TRBV13 with TRBJ2-1; a weak D match, TRBD2 (6 bases). The CDR3 runs 13 residues. Germline V gives CDR1 PRHDT, CDR2 FYEKMQ (reference sequence). Trimming took off 3 bases at V and 8 bases at J, with 11 bases between the two ends.

The chain uses TRBV20-1 and TRBJ1-3; weak D call: TRBD1 (6 bases). Germline CDR1 reads DFQATT; CDR2 reads SNEGSKA (reference sequence). CDR3 size: 13 residues. Trimming removed 6 bases from V and 3 bases from J, with 12 bases in between. DNA of the CDR3: TGCAGTGCCAAACAGGGAGGTGGAAACACCATATATTTT. It is translated as CSAKQGGGNTIYF.

V and J are TRBV13 and TRBJ1-3; 8 positions match TRBD1. V shed 0 bases, J shed 0 bases, and the junction held 13 bases outside the gene matches. Germline V gene data show CDR1 as PRHDT and CDR2 as FYEKMQ (reference sequence). The CDR3 spans 20 residues. The CDR3 is CASSLGGAGGQFYSGNTIYF. In DNA form, the CDR3 reads TGTGCCAGCAGCTTAGGCGGGGCAGGGGGCCAATTCTACTCTGGAAACACCATATATTTT. Full variable domain (remainder filled in from reference TRBV13 and TRBJ1-3): AAGVIQSPRHLIKEKRETATLKCYPIPRHDTVYWYQQGPGQDPQFLISFYEKMQSDKGSIPDRFSAQQFSDYHSELNMSSLELGDSALYFCASSLGGAGGQFYSGNTIYFGEGSWLTVV.

The chain joins TRBV7-6 to TRBJ2-7; TRBD2 is a possible D gene (6 bases). The CDR3 is 15 residues long. CDR1 SGHVS and CDR2 FNYEAQ come from the germline V gene. V shed 3 bases and J shed 1 base, with 13 bases lying between them. The CDR3 sequence is CASSLGPGRSYEQYF. CDR3 nucleotide sequence: TGTGCCAGCAGCTTGGGGCCAGGGAGGTCCTACGAGCAGTACTTC. Full variable domain (remainder filled in from reference TRBV7-6 and TRBJ2-7): GAGVSQSPRYKVTKRGQDVALRCDPISGHVSLYWYRQALGQGPEFLTYFNYEAQQDKSGLPNDRFSAERPEGSISTLTIQRTEQRDSAMYRCASSLGPGRSYEQYFGPGTRLTVT.

This clonotype was seen only a few times. This rearrangement joins TRBV11-3 to TRBJ1-1; D is unclear. Trimming took 2 bases from V and 6 from J, leaving 13 bases between them. This CDR3 has 14 amino acids. Looked up from germline, CDR1 is SGHNT and CDR2 is YENEEA. The CDR3 spells CASSLTGMGSEAFF. The CDR3 DNA reads TGTGCCAGCAGCTTAACCGGGATGGGGTCTGAAGCTTTCTTT.

This clonotype showed up many times. The chain is built from TRBV12-3 or TRBV12-4 and TRBJ1-3; no reliable D call. Trimming stripped 3 bases from V and 4 bases from J, with 4 bases between. The CDR3 contains 12 residues. The CDR3 here is CASSLKGNTIYF. The CDR3 region has the DNA TGTGCCAGCAGTTTGAAGGGAAACACCATATATTTT.

The V gene is TRBV11-2, the J gene TRBJ1-2, with D perhaps matching TRBD1 (5 bases). Germline loops: CDR1 SGHAT, CDR2 FQNNGV. V lost 5 bases and J lost 2, with 18 bases in between. The CDR3 consists of 16 residues. CDR3 DNA sequence: TGTGCCAGCAGCGGGCGTGGCGGGCAGGGAAACTATGGCTACACCTTC. It yields the protein CASSGRGGQGNYGYTF.

V and J are TRBV29-1 and TRBJ2-3; no definite D call. Per the germline V gene, CDR1 is SQVTM and CDR2 is ANQGSEA. V was shortened by 7 bases and J by 4 bases, with 6 bases between the two germline ends. The CDR3 is 10 amino acids. The CDR3 region is CSAYADTQYF. In DNA, the CDR3 is TGCAGCGCCTACGCAGATACGCAGTATTTT.

This clonotype was counted at least ten times. V and J are TRBV21-1 and TRBJ1-5; the table assigns TRBD1, which was not confirmed against the DNA. TRBV21-1 is termed a pseudogene. The CDR3 has 18 residues. The DNA of the CDR3 is TGTGCCAGCAGCAAAGGGGGTGGGGGCGAGTCGGTAGATCAGCCCCAGCATTTT. Its translation is CASSKGGGGESVDQPQHF.

This clonotype appeared many times. V usage is TRBV6-1 and J usage is TRBJ1-3; D is uncertain. Germline CDR1 MNHNS, CDR2 SASEGT. The CDR3 sequence is 16 residues long. V was clipped by 6 bases and J by 1 base, with 16 bases between them. CDR3 DNA: TGTGCCAGCAGCCTCTTCGGGGTAACATCTGGAAACACCATATATTTT. It is translated as CASSLFGVTSGNTIYF.

This clonotype has only a few counts. The V and J genes are TRBV20-1 and TRBJ1-1; D ambiguous. CDR1 and CDR2 (germline): DFQATT, SNEGSKA (reference sequence). V lost 5 bases and J 3 bases, leaving 16 bases between the germline ends. CDR3 length: 14 amino acids. CDR3 sequence reads: CSASTGPPYTEAFF. The DNA for the CDR3 is TGCAGTGCTTCTACGGGCCCCCCGTACACTGAAGCTTTCTTT.

This clonotype was found a few times. The gene calls are TRBV4-1 and TRBJ1-1; D perhaps matches TRBD1 (5 bases). Germline V gene lookup returns CDR1 MGHRA and CDR2 YSYEKL. The CDR3 totals 17 residues. V lost 2 bases and J lost 3, with 19 bases in between. The CDR3 DNA reads TGCGCCAGCAGCCAACAATTCAGTGGACACGCCGACACTGAAGCTTTCTTT. Its translation: CASSQQFSGHADTEAFF.

This chain uses TRBV7-9 with TRBJ2-2; D unresolved. The CDR3 has 14 amino acids. Trimming stripped 1 base from V and 4 bases from J, with 7 bases between. Germline CDR1 reads SEHNR; CDR2 reads FQNEAQ (reference sequence). As DNA, the CDR3 is TGTGCCAGCAGCTTAGAGGTCACCACCGGGGAGCTGTTTTTT. Its protein is CASSLEVTTGELFF.

The chain has TRBV11-2 and TRBJ2-7; TRBD2 matches at 7 bases. CDR1 is SGHAT and CDR2 is FQNNGV in the germline V gene. The CDR3 runs 15 residues. Unmatched junction bases numbered 7, after V lost 1 base and J lost 4 bases. The CDR3 loop is CASSLGRWEGYEQYF. The CDR3 DNA is TGTGCCAGCAGCTTAGGTCGGTGGGAGGGTTACGAGCAGTACTTC.

This clonotype was detected many times. V usage is TRBV4-1 and J usage is TRBJ1-5; weak D call: TRBD1 (6 bases). CDR1 is MGHRA, CDR2 YSYEKL, per germline. The CDR3 sequence is 15 residues long. The V and J ends lost 0 bases and 11 bases respectively, with 17 bases between them. The CDR3 DNA reads as TGCGCCAGCAGCCAAGAGGGCAGCCCCGCAGGGGCCCAGCATTTT. Its translation: CASSQEGSPAGAQHF.

This clonotype was found a few times. This chain joins TRBV21-1 and TRBJ1-1. TRBV21-1 is an annotated pseudogene. The CDR3 is 14 amino acids. CDR3 sequence reads: CASSRGRKNTEAFF. In DNA form, the CDR3 reads TGTGCCAGCAGCAGGGGTCGTAAGAACACTGAAGCTTTCTTT.

This clonotype was seen ten or more times. The rearrangement links TRBV28 to TRBJ2-1, with 8 bases that match TRBD2. CDR1 is MDHEN and CDR2 is SYDVKM in the germline V gene. Trimming cost V 1 base and J 3 bases; bases outside gene matches: 8. The length of the CDR3 is 17 residues. Here the CDR3 DNA reads TGTGCCAGCAGTTTATTGTCGGCGGGGGGACTCTACAATGAGCAGTTCTTC. Protein product: CASSLLSAGGLYNEQFF.

This clonotype was found a few times. The V call is TRBV5-1, the J call TRBJ2-5, with 12 positions matching TRBD2. Germline values: CDR1 SGHRS, CDR2 YFSETQ. With V trimmed by 4 bases and J by 0 bases, 4 bases remained unmatched. This CDR3 spans 16 amino acids. CDR3 region: CASSRRLAGDQETQYF. CDR3 nucleotide sequence: TGCGCCAGCAGCCGGAGACTAGCGGGAGACCAAGAGACCCAGTACTTC.

This clonotype was observed many times. V gene TRBV7-6 combines with J gene TRBJ1-4; possible D gene TRBD1, 5 bases. The germline gives CDR1 SGHVS, CDR2 FNYEAQ. This CDR3 is 13 amino acids long. Trimming pared 2 bases from V and 7 bases from J, leaving 8 bases between. The CDR3 coding sequence is TGTGCCAGCAGCTTATCAGGGTTTGAAAAACTGTTTTTT. Protein sequence: CASSLSGFEKLFF.

This clonotype was seen a handful of times. The chain joins TRBV28 to TRBJ1-2; 9 bases match TRBD1. CDR3 length: 17 residues. After removal of 6 bases from V and 4 bases from J, the junction contained 15 bases not matched to a gene. Germline CDR1 and CDR2: MDHEN and SYDVKM. For the CDR3, the DNA is TGTGCCAGCAGCCTCCAGACAGGGGGAATTGGTTCCTATGGCTACACCTTC. It encodes CASSLQTGGIGSYGYTF.

The chain carries TRBV9 and TRBJ1-2; D uncertain. Germline CDR1 SGDLS, CDR2 YYNGEE. V lost 4 bases and J 0 bases, leaving 7 bases between the germline ends. The CDR3 extends over 13 amino acids. The DNA of the CDR3 is TGTGCCAGCAGCCCGACAACTAACTATGGCTACACCTTC. This translates into CASSPTTNYGYTF.

This clonotype was observed at least ten times. The chain has TRBV12-3 or TRBV12-4 and TRBJ2-1; TRBD2 agrees at 9 bases. The CDR3 has 17 amino acids. Trimming took 2 bases from V and 2 from J; bases not matched to a gene: 7. Here the CDR3 DNA reads TGTGCCAGCAGTTTAAAATTAGGCGGGAGGGCCTACAATGAGCAGTTCTTC. This translates into CASSLKLGGRAYNEQFF.